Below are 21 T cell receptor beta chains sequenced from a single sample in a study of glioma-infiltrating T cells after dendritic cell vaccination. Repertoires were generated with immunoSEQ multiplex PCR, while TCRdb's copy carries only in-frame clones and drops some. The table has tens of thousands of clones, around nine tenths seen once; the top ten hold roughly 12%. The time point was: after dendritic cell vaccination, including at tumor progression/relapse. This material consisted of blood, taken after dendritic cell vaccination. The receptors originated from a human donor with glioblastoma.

The CDR3 nucleotides are TGTGCCTGGAGTGTATCAGGGCGTGAAGCTTTCTTT. It yields the protein CAWSVSGREAFF. The V and J genes are TRBV30 and TRBJ1-1; D possibly corresponds to TRBD1 (5 bases). With 0 bases removed from V and 7 bases from J, the gap between germline ends came to 9 bases. CDR3 size: 12 residues. Germline V gene data show CDR1 as GTSNPN and CDR2 as SVGIG (reference sequence).

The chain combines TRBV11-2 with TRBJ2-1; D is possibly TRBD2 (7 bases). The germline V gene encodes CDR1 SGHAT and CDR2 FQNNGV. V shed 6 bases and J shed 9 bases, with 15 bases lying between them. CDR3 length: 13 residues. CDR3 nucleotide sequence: TGTGCCAGCAGTTTCACGGGGGGCAGTGAGCAGTTCTTC. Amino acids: CASSFTGGSEQFF. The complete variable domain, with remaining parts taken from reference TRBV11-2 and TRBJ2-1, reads EAGVAQSPRYKIIEKRQSVAFWCNPISGHATLYWYQQILGQGPKLLIQFQNNGVVDDSQLPKDRFSAERLKGVDSTLKIQPAKLEDSAVYLCASSFTGGSEQFFGPGTRLTVL.

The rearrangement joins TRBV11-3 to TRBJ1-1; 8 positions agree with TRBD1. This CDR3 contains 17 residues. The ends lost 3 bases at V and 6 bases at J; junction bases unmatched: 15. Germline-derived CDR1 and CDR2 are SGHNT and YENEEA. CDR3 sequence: CASSLGFLDRVGSEAFF. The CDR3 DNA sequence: TGTGCCAGCAGCTTGGGTTTTTTGGACAGGGTTGGATCTGAAGCTTTCTTT.

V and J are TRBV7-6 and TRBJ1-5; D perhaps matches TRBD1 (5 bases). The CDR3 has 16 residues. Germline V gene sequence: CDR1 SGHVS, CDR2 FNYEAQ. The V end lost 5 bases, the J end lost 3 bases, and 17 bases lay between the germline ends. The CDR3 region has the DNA TGTGCCAGCAGCCAGGGAAAGGGCACTTCCAATCAGCCCCAGCATTTT. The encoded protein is CASSQGKGTSNQPQHF.

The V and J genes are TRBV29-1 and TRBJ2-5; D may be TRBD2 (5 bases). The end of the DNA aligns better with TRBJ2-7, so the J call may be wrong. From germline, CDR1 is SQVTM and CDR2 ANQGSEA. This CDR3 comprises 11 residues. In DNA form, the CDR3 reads TGCAGCGCCGGGATCAACTACGAGCAGTACTTC. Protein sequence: CSAGINYEQYF.

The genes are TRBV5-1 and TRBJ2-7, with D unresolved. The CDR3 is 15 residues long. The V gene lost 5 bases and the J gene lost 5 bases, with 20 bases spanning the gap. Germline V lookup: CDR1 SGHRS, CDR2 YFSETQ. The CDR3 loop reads CASSYGLSPSNEQYF. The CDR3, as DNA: TGCGCCAGCAGTTATGGCCTGTCGCCCTCGAACGAGCAGTACTTC.

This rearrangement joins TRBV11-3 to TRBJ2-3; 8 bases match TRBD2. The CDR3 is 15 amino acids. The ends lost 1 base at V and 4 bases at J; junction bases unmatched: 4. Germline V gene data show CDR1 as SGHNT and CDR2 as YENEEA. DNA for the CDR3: TGTGCCAGCAGCTTAGGAGCGGGAGCAGCAGATACGCAGTATTTT. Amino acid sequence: CASSLGAGAADTQYF.

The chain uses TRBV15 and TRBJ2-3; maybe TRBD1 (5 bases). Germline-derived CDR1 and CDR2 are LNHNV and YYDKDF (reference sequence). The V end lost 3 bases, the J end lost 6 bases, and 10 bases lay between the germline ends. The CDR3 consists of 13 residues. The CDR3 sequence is CATSSPGADTQYF. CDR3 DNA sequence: TGTGCCACCAGCAGCCCTGGGGCGGATACGCAGTATTTT.

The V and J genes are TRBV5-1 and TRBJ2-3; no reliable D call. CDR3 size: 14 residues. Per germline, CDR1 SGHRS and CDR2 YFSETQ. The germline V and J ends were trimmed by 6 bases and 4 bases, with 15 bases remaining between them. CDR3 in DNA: TGCGCCAGCACCGTTGACTCGGCAGCAGATACGCAGTATTTT. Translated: CASTVDSAADTQYF.

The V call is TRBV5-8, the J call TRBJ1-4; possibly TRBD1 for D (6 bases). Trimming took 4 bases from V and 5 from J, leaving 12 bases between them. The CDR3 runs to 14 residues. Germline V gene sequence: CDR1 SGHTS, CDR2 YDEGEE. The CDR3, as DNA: TGTGCCAGCAGCCCGCGGACAGCGAATGAAAAACTGTTTTTT. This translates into CASSPRTANEKLFF.

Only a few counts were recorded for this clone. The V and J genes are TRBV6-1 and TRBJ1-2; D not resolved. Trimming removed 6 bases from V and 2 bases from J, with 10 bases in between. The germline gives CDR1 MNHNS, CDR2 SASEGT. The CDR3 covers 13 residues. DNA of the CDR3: TGTGCCAGCAGGGCCGCAGTCAACTATGGCTACACCTTC. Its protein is CASRAAVNYGYTF.

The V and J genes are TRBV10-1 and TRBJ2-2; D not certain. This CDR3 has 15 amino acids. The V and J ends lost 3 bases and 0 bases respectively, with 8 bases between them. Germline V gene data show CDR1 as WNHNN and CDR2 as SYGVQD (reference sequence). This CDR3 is CASSDPASNTGELFF. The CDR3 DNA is TGCGCCAGCAGTGACCCTGCGTCGAACACCGGGGAGCTGTTTTTT.

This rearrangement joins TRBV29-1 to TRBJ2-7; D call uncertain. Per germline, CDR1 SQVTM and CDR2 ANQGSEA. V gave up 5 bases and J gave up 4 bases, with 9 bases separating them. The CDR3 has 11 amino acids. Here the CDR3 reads CSVKQRYEQYF. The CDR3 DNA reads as TGCAGCGTTAAACAGAGATACGAGCAGTACTTC.

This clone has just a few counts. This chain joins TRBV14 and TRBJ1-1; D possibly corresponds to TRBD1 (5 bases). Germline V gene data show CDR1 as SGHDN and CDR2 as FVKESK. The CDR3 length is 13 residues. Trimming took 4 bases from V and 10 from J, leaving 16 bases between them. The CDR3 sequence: CASSPFQGTGAFF. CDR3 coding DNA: TGTGCCAGCAGCCCCTTTCAAGGCACAGGAGCTTTCTTT.

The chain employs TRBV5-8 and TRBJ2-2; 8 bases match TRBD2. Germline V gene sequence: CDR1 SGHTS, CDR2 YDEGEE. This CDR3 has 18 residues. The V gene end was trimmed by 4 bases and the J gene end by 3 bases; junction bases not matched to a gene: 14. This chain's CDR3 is CASSRAGREGLDTGELFF. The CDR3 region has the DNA TGTGCCAGCAGCCGAGCTGGCCGGGAGGGGCTGGACACCGGGGAGCTGTTTTTT.

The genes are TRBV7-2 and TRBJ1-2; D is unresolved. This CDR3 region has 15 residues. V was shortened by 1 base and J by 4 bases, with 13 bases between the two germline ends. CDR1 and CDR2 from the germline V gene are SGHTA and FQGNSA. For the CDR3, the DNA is TGTGCCAGCAGCTTAGGCGGGCCGTATGGCTATGGCTACACCTTC. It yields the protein CASSLGGPYGYGYTF.

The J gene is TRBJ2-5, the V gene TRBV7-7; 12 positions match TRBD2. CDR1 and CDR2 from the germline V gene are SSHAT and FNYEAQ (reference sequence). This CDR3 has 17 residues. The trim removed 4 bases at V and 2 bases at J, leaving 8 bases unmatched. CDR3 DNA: TGTGCCAGCAGCTCGGGATTCGGACTAGCGGGGCAAGAGACCCAGTACTTC. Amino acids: CASSSGFGLAGQETQYF.

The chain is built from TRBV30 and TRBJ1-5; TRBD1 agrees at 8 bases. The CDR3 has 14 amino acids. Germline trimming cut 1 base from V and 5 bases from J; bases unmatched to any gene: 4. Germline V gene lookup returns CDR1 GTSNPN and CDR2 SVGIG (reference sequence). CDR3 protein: CAWSADRGYQPQHF. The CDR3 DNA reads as TGTGCCTGGAGTGCCGACAGGGGCTATCAGCCCCAGCATTTT. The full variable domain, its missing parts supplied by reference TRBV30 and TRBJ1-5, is SQTIHQWPATLVQPVGSPLSLECTVEGTSNPNLYWYRQAAGRGLQLLFYSVGIGQISSEVPQNLSASRPQDRQFILSSKKLLLSDSGFYLCAWSADRGYQPQHFGDGTRLSIL.

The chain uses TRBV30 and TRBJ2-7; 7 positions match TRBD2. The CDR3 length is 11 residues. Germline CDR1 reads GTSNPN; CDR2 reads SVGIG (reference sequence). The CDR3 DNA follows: TGTGGGTCGGGAGGCGGCTACGAGCAGTACTTC. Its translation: CGSGGGYEQYF. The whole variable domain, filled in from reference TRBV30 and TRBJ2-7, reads SQTIHQWPATLVQPVGSPLSLECTVEGTSNPNLYWYRQAAGRGLQLLFYSVGIGQISSEVPQNLSASRPQDRQFILSSKKLLLSDSGFYLCGSGGGYEQYFGPGTRLTVT.

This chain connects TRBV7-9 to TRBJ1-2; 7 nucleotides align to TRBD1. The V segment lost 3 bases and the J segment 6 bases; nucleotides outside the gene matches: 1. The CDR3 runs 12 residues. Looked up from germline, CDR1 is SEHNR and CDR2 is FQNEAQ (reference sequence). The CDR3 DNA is TGTGCCAGCAGCTTCGGACAGGATGGCTACACCTTC. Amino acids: CASSFGQDGYTF.

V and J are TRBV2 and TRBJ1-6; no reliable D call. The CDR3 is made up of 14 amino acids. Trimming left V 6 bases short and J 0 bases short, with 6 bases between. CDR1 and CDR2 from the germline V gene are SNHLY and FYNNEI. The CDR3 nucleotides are TGTGCCAGCAGCCTCGTCTCCTATAATTCACCCCTCCACTTT. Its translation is CASSLVSYNSPLHF. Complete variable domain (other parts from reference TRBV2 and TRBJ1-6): EPEVTQTPSHQVTQMGQEVILRCVPISNHLYFYWYRQILGQKVEFLVSFYNNEISEKSEIFDDQFSVERPDGSNFTLKIRSTKLEDSAMYFCASSLVSYNSPLHFGNGTRLTVT.